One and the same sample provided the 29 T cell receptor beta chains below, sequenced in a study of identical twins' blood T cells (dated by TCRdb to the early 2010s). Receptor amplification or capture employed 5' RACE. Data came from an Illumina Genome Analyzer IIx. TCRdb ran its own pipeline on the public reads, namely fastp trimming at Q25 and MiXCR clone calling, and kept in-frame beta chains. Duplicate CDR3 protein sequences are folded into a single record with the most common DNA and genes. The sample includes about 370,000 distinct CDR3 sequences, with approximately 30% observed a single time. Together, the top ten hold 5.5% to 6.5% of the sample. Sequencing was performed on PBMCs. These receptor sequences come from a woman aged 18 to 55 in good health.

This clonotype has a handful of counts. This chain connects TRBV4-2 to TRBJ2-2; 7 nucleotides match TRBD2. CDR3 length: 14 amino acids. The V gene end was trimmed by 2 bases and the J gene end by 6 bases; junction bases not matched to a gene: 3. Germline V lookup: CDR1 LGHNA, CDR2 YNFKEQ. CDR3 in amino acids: CASSQLTSSGELFF. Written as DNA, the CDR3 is TGTGCCAGCAGCCAACTGACTAGCTCCGGGGAGCTGTTTTTT.

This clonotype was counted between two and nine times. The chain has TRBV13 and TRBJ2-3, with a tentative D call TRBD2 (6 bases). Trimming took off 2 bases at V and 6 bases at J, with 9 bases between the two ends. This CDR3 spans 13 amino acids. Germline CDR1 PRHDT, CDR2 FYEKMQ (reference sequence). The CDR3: CASSLTSRDTQYF. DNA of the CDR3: TGTGCCAGCAGCTTAACTAGCAGGGATACGCAGTATTTT.

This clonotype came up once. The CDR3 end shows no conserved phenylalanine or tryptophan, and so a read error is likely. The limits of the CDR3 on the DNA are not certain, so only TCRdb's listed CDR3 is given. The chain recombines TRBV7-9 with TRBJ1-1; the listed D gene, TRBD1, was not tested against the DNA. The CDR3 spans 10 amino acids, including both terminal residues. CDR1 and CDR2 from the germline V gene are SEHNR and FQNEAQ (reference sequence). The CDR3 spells CAPTPFGGPD.

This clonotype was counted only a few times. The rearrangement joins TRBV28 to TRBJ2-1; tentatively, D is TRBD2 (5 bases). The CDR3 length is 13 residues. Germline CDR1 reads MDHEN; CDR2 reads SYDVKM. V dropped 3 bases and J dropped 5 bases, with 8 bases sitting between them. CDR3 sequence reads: CASSFRRHNEQFF. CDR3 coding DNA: TGTGCCAGCAGTTTCCGGAGGCACAATGAGCAGTTCTTC.

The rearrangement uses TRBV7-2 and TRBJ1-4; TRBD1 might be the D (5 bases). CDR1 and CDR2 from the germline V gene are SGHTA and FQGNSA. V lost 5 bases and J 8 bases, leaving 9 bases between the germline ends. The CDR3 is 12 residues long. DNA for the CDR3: TGTGCCAGCAGCATGGGACGGGAAAAACTGTTTTTT. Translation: CASSMGREKLFF.

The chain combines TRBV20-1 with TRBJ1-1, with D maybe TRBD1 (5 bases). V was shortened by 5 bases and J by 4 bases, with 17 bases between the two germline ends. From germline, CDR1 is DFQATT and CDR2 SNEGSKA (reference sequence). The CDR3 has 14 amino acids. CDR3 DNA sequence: TGCAGTGCTCCGGACACCAGAGGTGGCACTGAAGCTTTCTTT. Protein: CSAPDTRGGTEAFF.

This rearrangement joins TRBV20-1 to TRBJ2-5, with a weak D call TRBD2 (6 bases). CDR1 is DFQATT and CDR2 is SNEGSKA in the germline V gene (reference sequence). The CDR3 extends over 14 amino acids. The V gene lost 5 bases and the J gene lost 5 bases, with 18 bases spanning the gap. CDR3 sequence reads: CSAGLRLAGETQYF. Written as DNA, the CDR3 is TGCAGTGCTGGTTTAAGACTCGCGGGGGAGACCCAGTACTTC.

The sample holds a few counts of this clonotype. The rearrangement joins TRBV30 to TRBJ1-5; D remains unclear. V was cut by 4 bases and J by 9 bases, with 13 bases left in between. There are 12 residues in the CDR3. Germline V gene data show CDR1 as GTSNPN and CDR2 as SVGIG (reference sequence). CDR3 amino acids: CAWNSGYRPQHF. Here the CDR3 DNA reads TGTGCCTGGAACTCCGGTTATCGGCCCCAGCATTTT.

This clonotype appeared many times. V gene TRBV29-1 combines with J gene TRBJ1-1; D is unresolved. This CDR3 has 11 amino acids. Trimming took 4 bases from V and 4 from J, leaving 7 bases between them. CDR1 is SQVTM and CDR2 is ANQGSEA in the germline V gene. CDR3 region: CSVVVVTEAFF. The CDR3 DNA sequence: TGCAGCGTTGTAGTTGTCACTGAAGCTTTCTTT.

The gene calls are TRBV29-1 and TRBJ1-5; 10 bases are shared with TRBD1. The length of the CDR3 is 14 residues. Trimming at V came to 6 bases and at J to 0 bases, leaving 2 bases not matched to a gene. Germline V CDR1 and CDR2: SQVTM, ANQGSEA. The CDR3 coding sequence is TGCAGCGTCGGGACAGGGGATAGCAATCAGCCCCAGCATTTT. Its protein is CSVGTGDSNQPQHF.

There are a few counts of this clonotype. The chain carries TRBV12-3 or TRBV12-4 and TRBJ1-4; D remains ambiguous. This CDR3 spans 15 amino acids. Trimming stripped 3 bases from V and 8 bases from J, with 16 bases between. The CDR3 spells CASSLAAPGREKLFF. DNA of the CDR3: TGTGCCAGCAGTTTGGCGGCCCCGGGTAGGGAAAAACTGTTTTTT.

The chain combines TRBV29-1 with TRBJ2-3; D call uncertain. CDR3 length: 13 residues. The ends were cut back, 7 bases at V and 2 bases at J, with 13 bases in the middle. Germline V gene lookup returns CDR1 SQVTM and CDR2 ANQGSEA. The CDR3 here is CSAIYGVTDTQYF. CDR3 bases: TGCAGCGCGATCTACGGAGTCACAGATACGCAGTATTTT.

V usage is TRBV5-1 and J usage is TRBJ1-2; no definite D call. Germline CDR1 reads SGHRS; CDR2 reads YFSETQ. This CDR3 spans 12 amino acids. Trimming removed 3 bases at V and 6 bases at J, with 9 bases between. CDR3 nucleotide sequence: TGCGCCAGCAGCTCGGACGGGGATGGCTACACCTTC. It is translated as CASSSDGDGYTF.

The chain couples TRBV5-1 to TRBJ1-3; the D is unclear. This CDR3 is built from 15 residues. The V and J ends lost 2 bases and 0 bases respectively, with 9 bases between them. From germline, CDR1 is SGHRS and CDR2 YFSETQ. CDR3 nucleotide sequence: TGCGCCAGCAGCTTAGGTGGGATCTCTGGAAACACCATATATTTT. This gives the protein CASSLGGISGNTIYF. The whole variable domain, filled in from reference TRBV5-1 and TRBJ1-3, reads KAGVTQTPRYLIKTRGQQVTLSCSPISGHRSVSWYQQTPGQGLQFLFEYFSETQRNKGNFPGRFSGRQFSNSRSEMNVSTLELGDSALYLCASSLGGISGNTIYFGEGSWLTVV.

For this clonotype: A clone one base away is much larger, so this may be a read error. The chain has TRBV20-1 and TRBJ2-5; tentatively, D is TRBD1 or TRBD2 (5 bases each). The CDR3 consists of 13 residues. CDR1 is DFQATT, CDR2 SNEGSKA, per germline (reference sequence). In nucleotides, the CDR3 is TGCAGTGCTAGCGCCAGGGACCAAGGGACCCAGTACTTC. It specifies CSASARDQGTQYF.

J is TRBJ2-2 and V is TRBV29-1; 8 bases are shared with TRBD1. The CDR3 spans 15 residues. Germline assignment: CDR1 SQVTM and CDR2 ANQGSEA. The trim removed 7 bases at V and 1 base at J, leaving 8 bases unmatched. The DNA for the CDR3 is TGCAGCGCCCTGACAGGGGCCTTGAACACCGGGGAGCTGTTTTTT. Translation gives CSALTGALNTGELFF.

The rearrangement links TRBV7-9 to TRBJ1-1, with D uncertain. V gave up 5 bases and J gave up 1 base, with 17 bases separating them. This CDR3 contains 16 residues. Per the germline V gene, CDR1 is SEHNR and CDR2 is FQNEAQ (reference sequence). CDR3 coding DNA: TGTGCCAGCAGCCATTCCCGGGCACCGAGGAACACTGAAGCTTTCTTT. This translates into CASSHSRAPRNTEAFF.

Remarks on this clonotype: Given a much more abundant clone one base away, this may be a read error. The CDR3 spells CSVEVGTQYF. Here the CDR3 DNA reads TGCAGCGTTGAGGTGGGTACGCAGTATTTT. The genes are TRBV29-1 and TRBJ2-3; D uncertain. Per germline, CDR1 SQVTM and CDR2 ANQGSEA. V gave up 3 bases and J gave up 8 bases, with 6 bases separating them. CDR3 length: 10 amino acids.

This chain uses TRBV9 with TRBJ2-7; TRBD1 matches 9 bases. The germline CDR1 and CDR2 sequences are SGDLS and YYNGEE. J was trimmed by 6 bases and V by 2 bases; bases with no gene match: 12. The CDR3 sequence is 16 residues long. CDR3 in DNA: TGTGCCAGCAGCGTTGATCCGGACAGGGGTATGGGCGAGCAGTACTTC. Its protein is CASSVDPDRGMGEQYF.

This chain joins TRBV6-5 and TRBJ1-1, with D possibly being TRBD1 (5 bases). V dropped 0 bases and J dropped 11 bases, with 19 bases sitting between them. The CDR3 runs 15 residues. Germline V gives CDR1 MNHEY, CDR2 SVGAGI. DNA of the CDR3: TGTGCCAGCAGTTACTCAAAGGGGACTACGACCCACGCTTTCTTT. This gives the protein CASSYSKGTTTHAFF.

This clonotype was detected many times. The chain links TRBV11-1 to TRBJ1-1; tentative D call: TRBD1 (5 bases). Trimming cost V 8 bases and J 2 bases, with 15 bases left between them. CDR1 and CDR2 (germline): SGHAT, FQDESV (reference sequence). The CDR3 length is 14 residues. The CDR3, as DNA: TGTGCCAGCCTCCCTACCGACAGAAACACTGAAGCTTTCTTT. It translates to CASLPTDRNTEAFF.

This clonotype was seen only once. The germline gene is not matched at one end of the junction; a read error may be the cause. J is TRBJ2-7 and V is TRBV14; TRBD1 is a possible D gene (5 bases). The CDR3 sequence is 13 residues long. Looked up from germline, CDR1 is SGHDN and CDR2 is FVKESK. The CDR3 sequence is CASSQDRVPERYF. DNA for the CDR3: TGTGCCAGCAGCCAAGACAGGGTACCCGAGCGGTACTTC. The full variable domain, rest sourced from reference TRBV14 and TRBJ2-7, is EAGVTQFPSHSVIEKGQTVTLRCDPISGHDNLYWYRRVMGKEIKFLLHFVKESKQDESGMPNNRFLAERTGGTYSTLKVQPAELEDSGVYFCASSQDRVPERYFGPGTRLTVT.

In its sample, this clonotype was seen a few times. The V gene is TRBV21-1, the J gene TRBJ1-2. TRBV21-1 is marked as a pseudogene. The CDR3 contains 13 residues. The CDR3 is CASSKVTYEGYTF. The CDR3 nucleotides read TGTGCCAGCAGCAAAGTAACCTATGAAGGCTACACCTTC.

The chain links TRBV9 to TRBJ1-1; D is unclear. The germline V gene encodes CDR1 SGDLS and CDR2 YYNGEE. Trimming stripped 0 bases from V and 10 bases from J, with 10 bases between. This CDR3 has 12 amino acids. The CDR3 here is CASSVGGKIAFF. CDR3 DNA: TGTGCCAGCAGCGTAGGGGGAAAAATAGCTTTCTTT.

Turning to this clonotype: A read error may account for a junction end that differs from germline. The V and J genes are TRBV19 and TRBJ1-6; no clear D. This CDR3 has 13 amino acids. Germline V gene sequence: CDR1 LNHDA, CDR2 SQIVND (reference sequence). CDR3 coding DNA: TGTGCCAGTCGCGATATGCGAAATTCACCTCTCCACTTT. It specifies CASRDMRNSPLHF.

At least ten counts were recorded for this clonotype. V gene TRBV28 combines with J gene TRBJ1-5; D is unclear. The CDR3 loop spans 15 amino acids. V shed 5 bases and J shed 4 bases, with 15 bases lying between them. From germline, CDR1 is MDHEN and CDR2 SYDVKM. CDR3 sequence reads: CASSLDLGSNQPQHF. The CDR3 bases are TGTGCCAGCAGTCTCGACTTGGGTAGTAATCAGCCCCAGCATTTT. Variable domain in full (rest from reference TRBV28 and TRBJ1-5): DVKVTQSSRYLVKRTGEKVFLECVQDMDHENMFWYRQDPGLGLRLIYFSYDVKMKEKGDIPEGYSVSREKKERFSLILESASTNQTSMYLCASSLDLGSNQPQHFGDGTRLSIL.

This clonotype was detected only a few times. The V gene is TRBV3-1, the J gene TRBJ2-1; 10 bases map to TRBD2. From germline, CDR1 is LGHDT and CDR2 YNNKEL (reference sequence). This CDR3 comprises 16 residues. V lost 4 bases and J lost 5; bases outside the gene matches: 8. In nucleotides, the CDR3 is TGTGCCAGCAGCCTCTACCTAGCGGGAGTTAACAATGAGCAGTTCTTC. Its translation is CASSLYLAGVNNEQFF.

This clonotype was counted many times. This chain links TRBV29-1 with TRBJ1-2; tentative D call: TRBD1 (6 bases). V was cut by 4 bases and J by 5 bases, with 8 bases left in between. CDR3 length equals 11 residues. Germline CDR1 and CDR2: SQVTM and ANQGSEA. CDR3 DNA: TGCAGCGTTGCTGGGACATATGGCTACACCTTC. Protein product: CSVAGTYGYTF.

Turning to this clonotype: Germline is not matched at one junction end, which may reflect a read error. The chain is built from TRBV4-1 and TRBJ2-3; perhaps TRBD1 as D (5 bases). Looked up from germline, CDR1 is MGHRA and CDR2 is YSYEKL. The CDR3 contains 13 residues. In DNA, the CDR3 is TGCGTCAGCAGCCAAGAACGAAGGGGTACGCAGTATTTT. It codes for CVSSQERRGTQYF.